This entry features one T cell receptor (beta chain) sequence. Its antigen is undetermined. This sample is drawn from a study of T cell responses to AZD1222 COVID-19 vaccine. The CDR3 loop spans 14 amino acids. V lost 4 bases to trimming and J lost 1 base, with 12 bases between them. Per germline, CDR1 SGHRS and CDR2 YFSETQ. Using immunoSEQ multiplex PCR, the repertoire was profiled, and TCRdb retains in-frame clones only, with some absent. The top ten clones hold roughly 12% of a sample with 140,000 to 150,000 clones, 93% of them seen once. Study conclusions and caveats: Clonal diversity was possibly underestimated, and the donors were mostly white British, with more females. Spike was spanned by vaccine-associated CD4 TCRs, with dominance at 160-218 and 743-854. The study identified only five to seven AZD1222 recipients as seropositive at baseline. With two AZD1222 doses given, Spike-specific TCR breadth and depth both rose.

The gene calls are TRBV5-1 and TRBJ2-7; D not resolved. The clonotype comes from an adult who had recovered from COVID-19. The specimen was peripheral blood, collected after recovery from COVID-19. The DNA for the CDR3 is TGCGCCAGCAGCGCCCGGACGGAATCCTACGAGCAGTACTTC. Its protein is CASSARTESYEQYF. The complete variable domain, with remaining parts taken from reference TRBV5-1 and TRBJ2-7, reads KAGVTQTPRYLIKTRGQQVTLSCSPISGHRSVSWYQQTPGQGLQFLFEYFSETQRNKGNFPGRFSGRQFSNSRSEMNVSTLELGDSALYLCASSARTESYEQYFGPGTRLTVT.